This T cell receptor (beta chain) was sequenced in a study of T cell responses to AZD1222 COVID-19 vaccine. Turning to this clone: One end of the junction fails to match germline, which may point to a read error.

This CDR3 has 14 amino acids. CDR1 is SGHRS and CDR2 is YFSETQ in the germline V gene. TCRdb's table, derived via immunoSEQ multiplex PCR, lists solely in-frame clones and lacks some. Of 100,000 or so clones listed, nearly 90% were seen once; the top ten hold less than 3.5%. V and J are TRBV5-1 and TRBJ1-1; unclear D gene. This specimen was peripheral blood, taken on day 0 of AZD1222 vaccination. This TCR derives from an adult in good health. CDR3 amino acids: CASSLAGSHTEAFF. The CDR3, as DNA: TGTGCCAGCAGCTTGGCAGGCAGTCACACTGAAGCTTTCTTT.